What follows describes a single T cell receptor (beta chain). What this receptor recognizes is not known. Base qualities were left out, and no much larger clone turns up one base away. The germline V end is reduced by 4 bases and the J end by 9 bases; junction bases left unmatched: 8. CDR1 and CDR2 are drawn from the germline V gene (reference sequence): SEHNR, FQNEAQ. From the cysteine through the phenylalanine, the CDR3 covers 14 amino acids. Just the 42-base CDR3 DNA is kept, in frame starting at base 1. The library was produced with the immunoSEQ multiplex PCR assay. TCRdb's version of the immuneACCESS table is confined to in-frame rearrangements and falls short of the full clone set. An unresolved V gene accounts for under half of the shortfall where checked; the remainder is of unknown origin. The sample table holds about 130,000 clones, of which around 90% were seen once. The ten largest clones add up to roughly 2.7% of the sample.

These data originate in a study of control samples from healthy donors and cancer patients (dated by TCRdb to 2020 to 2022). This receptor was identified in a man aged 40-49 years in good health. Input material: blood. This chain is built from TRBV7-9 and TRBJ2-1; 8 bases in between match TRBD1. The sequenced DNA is TGTGCCAGCAGCTCGAGACAGGGGATCTTTGAGCAGTTCTTC. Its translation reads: CASSSRQGIFEQFF. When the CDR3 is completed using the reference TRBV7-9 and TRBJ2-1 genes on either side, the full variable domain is DTGVSQNPRHKITKRGQNVTFRCDPISEHNRLYWYRQTLGQGPEFLTYFQNEAQLEKSRLLSDRFSAERPKGSFSTLEIQRTEQGDSAMYLCASSSRQGIFEQFFGPGTRLTVL.